This T cell receptor (beta chain) was recorded in a study of shared clonotypes between healthy human individuals. Produced via immunoSEQ multiplex PCR; TCRdb's table is partial and in-frame only. This table holds approximately 720,000 clones, about three quarters found once. The CDR3 is 16 residues long. Trimming took 5 bases from V and 0 from J, leaving 14 bases between them. The germline V gene encodes CDR1 SEHNR and CDR2 FQNEAQ (reference sequence). The sample taken for sequencing was memory CD4+ T cells sorted from blood. Documented subset: CD45RA-negative fraction. The receptor comes from a woman in her twenties or thirties in good health. This chain joins TRBV7-9 and TRBJ1-3; D remains unclear. CDR3: CASSQSSGSSGNTIYF. The CDR3 DNA sequence: TGTGCCAGCAGCCAATCCTCAGGCTCCTCTGGAAACACCATATATTTT.